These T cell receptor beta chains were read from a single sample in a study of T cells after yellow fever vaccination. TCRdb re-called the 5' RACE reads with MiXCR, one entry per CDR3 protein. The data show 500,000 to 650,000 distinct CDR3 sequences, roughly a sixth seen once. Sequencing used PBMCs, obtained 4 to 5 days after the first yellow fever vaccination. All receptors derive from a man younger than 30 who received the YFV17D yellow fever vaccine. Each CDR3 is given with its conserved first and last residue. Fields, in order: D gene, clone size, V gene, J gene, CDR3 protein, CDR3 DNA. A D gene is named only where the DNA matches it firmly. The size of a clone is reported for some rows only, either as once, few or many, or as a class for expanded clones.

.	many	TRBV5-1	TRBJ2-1	CASSFGSNEQFF	TGCGCCAGCAGCTTTGGGTCCAATGAGCAGTTCTTC
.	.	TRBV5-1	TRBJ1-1	CASRDSRGTEAFF	TGCGCCAGCAGGGATAGTAGGGGTACTGAAGCTTTCTTT
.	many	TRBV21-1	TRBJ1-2	CASSEADGYTF	TGTGCCAGCAGCGAGGCCGATGGCTACACCTTC
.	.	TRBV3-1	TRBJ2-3	CATSKQGPCTHTQYF	TGTGCCACCTCCAAGCAGGGGCCATGCACACATACGCAGTATTTT
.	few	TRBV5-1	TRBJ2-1	CASSLGAPPGEQFF	TGCGCCAGCAGCTTGGGGGCTCCGCCCGGGGAGCAGTTCTTC
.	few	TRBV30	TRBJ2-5	CAWNRGASGETQYF	TGTGCCTGGAATAGGGGGGCGAGTGGGGAGACCCAGTACTTC
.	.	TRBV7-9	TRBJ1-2	CASSLKQGEIYGYTF	TGTGCCAGCAGCCTAAAACAGGGAGAGATCTATGGCTACACCTTC
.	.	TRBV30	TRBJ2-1	CAWSVTGRYNEQFF	TGTGCCTGGAGTGTTACGGGGAGGTATAATGAGCAGTTCTTC
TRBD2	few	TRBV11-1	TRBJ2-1	CASSLGGGGANYRDDEQFF	TGTGCCAGCAGCTTAGGGGGCGGGGGGGCTAATTATCGCGACGATGAGCAGTTCTTC
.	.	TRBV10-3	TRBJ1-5	CAISAGTGGQPQHF	TGTGCCATCAGTGCCGGGACCGGGGGCCAGCCCCAGCATTTT
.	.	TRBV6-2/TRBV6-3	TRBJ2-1	CASKQNNEQFF	TGTGCCAGCAAACAGAACAATGAGCAGTTCTTC
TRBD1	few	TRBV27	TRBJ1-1	CASSPSGTVNTEAFF	TGTGCCAGCAGCCCTTCCGGGACAGTGAACACTGAAGCTTTCTTT
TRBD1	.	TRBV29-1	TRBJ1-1	CSVHGQGVNTEAFF	TGCAGCGTCCACGGACAGGGGGTGAACACTGAAGCTTTCTTT
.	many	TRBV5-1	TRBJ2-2	CASSLGTPTGELFF	TGCGCCAGCAGCTTGGGGACTCCTACCGGGGAGCTGTTTTTT
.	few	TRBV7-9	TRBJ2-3	CASSPRQSGAQDTQYF	TGTGCCAGCAGCCCCAGACAGTCAGGGGCCCAAGATACGCAGTATTTT
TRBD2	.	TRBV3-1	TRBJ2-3	CAISLALLAGGLTDTQYF	TGTGCCATCAGTTTGGCCCTCCTAGCGGGGGGCCTCACAGATACGCAGTATTTT
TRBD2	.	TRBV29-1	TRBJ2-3	CSVDDGGAGDTQYF	TGCAGCGTTGACGACGGGGGGGCCGGAGATACGCAGTATTTT
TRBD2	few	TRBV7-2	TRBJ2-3	CASNLAGWDTQYF	TGTGCCAGCAACTTAGCGGGGTGGGATACGCAGTATTTT
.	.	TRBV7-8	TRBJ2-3	CASSREITDTQYF	TGTGCCAGCAGCCGCGAAATCACAGATACGCAGTATTTT
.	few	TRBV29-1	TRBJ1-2	CSDLPWGNYGYTF	TGCAGCGATCTGCCCTGGGGAAACTATGGCTACACCTTC
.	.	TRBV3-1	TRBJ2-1	CASSQDRRLKQFF	TGTGCCAGCAGCCAAGATAGGAGGCTTAAGCAGTTCTTC
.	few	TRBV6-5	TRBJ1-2	CASSNGGAVDYGYTF	TGTGCCAGCAGTAACGGGGGGGCCGTTGACTATGGCTACACCTTC
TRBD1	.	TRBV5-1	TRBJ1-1	CASSAGQGTTEAFF	TGCGCCAGCAGCGCAGGACAGGGGACGACTGAAGCTTTCTTT
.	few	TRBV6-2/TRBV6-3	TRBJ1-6	CASISGGKWNNSPLHF	TGTGCCAGCATCTCCGGAGGGAAGTGGAACAATTCACCCCTCCACTTT
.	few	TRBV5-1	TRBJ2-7	CASSFMDSYEQYF	TGCGCCAGCAGCTTCATGGACTCCTACGAGCAGTACTTC
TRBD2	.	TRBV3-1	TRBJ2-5	CASSQMGLAGPQETQYF	TGTGCCAGCAGCCAAATGGGGCTAGCGGGGCCGCAAGAGACCCAGTACTTC
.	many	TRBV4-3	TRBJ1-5	CASSRRLGGSNQPQHF	TGCGCCAGCAGCCGGAGGTTGGGCGGGAGCAATCAGCCCCAGCATTTT
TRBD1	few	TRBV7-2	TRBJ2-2	CASSLPTGRITGELFF	TGTGCCAGCAGCCTGCCGACAGGGAGAATCACCGGGGAGCTGTTTTTT
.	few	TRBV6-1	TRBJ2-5	CASSGAVAGGETQYF	TGTGCCAGCAGTGGGGCCGTGGCAGGAGGGGAGACCCAGTACTTC
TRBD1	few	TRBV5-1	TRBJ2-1	CASSIQTGSSYNEQFF	TGCGCCAGCAGCATCCAGACAGGGAGCTCCTACAATGAGCAGTTCTTC
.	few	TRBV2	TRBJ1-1	CASSLRRTNTEAFF	TGTGCCAGCAGCCTGAGAAGAACTAACACTGAAGCTTTCTTT
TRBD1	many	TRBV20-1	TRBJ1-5	CSAREQGPNQPQHF	TGCAGTGCTAGAGAACAGGGGCCCAATCAGCCCCAGCATTTT
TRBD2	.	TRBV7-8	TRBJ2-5	CASSPGLAGGETQYF	TGTGCCAGCAGCCCTGGACTAGCGGGCGGGGAGACCCAGTACTTC
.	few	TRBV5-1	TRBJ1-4	CASSLAPTRPNNEKLFF	TGCGCCAGCAGCTTGGCCCCAACCCGGCCGAATAATGAAAAACTGTTTTTT
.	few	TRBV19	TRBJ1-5	CASSIKAVSNQPQHF	TGTGCCAGTAGTATAAAAGCAGTGAGCAATCAGCCCCAGCATTTT
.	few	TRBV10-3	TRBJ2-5	CAISRRQELTRQETQYF	TGTGCCATCAGTCGACGGCAAGAGCTAACTAGACAAGAGACCCAGTACTTC
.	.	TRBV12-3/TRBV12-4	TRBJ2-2	CASSLAWQGGNTGELFF	TGTGCCAGCAGTTTAGCTTGGCAGGGCGGGAACACCGGGGAGCTGTTTTTT
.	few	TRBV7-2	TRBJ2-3	CASSLFGGTDTQYF	TGTGCCAGCAGCTTATTTGGCGGAACAGATACGCAGTATTTT
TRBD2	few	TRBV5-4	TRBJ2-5	CASSLGAGVGETQYF	TGTGCCAGCAGCTTGGGGGCGGGGGTCGGAGAGACCCAGTACTTC
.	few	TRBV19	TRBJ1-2	CASSISAVISYGYTF	TGTGCCAGTAGTATTTCAGCAGTCATCAGCTATGGCTACACCTTC
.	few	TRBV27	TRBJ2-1	CASSLSIGDPYNEQFF	TGTGCCAGCAGTTTATCGATTGGAGACCCCTACAATGAGCAGTTCTTC
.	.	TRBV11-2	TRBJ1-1	CASERMNTEAFF	TGTGCCAGCGAGAGGATGAACACTGAAGCTTTCTTT
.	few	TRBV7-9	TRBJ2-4	CASSLGVLRRGNIQYF	TGTGCCAGCAGCTTAGGGGTACTGCGAAGAGGGAACATTCAGTACTTC
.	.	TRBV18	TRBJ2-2	CASSPQIQKNTGELFF	TGTGCCAGCTCACCACAGATACAAAAGAACACCGGGGAGCTGTTTTTT
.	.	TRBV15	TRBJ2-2	CATSREGGLNTGELFF	TGTGCCACCAGCAGAGAGGGGGGGCTGAACACCGGGGAGCTGTTTTTT
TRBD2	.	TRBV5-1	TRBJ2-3	CASSAYLAGGDTQYF	TGCGCCAGCAGCGCCTATCTAGCGGGGGGAGATACGCAGTATTTT